This TCR beta chain was profiled in a study of T cells after posttransplantation cyclophosphamide. Using immunoSEQ multiplex PCR, the repertoire was profiled, and TCRdb retains in-frame clones only, with some absent. The specimen has some 14,000 clones, none found just once. CDR1 and CDR2 (germline): SQVTM, ANQGSEA. V lost 3 bases and J lost 0, with 8 bases in between. The CDR3 is made up of 13 amino acids. Treatment was busulfan-fludarabine conditioning, a marrow graft, and cyclophosphamide on days +3 and +4. Sequencing used PBMCs, obtained 950 to 1,200 days after allogeneic stem cell transplant with posttransplant cyclophosphamide. The chain employs TRBV29-1 and TRBJ1-1; D unresolved. The TCR sequence derives from a female patient in her forties or fifties who received an allogeneic stem cell transplant from a related donor, was CMV-positive, and had no GVHD. Part of the T cell pool may stem from the graft donor. CDR3 coding DNA: TGCAGCGTTGATAAGCCGATGAACACTGAAGCTTTCTTT. Translation: CSVDKPMNTEAFF.